This TCR beta chain appears in the sequencing data of a study of blood T cell repertoires in COVID-19. Only in-frame clones appear in the TCRdb table, and some are missing; sequencing was by immunoSEQ multiplex PCR. The table lists some 80,000 clones, around 88% of them singletons. The origin of this receptor is a human donor in a cohort sampled during active COVID-19. The sequenced sample consisted of peripheral blood.

The CDR3 protein is CASSQDLIGGGFYGYTF. Here the CDR3 DNA reads TGCGCCAGCAGCCAAGATCTAATAGGGGGAGGGTTCTATGGCTACACCTTC. The chain carries TRBV4-1 and TRBJ1-2; D may be TRBD1 (6 bases). CDR1 and CDR2 (germline): MGHRA, YSYEKL. The CDR3 extends over 17 amino acids. V was shortened by 0 bases and J by 4 bases, with 18 bases between the two germline ends.